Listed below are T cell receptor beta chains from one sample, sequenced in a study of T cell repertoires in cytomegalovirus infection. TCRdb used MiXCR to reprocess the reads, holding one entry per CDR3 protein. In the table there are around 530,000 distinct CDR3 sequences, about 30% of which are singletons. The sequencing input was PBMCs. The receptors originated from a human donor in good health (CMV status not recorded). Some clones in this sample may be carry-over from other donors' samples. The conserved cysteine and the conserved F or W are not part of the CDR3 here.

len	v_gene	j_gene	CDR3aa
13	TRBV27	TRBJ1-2	ASSAAGRPRDGYT
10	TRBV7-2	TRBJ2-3	ASSLDGSSQY
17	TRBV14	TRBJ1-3	ASSQDPGGPGYTGNTIY
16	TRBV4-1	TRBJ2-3	ASSQEGGGSAGIDTQY
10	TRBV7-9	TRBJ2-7	ASGHFGYEQY
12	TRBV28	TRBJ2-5	ASRDGQGGETQY
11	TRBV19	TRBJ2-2	ASRVGGSGELF
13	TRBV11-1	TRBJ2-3	ASSSDRDRTDTQY
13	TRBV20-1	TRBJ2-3	SASDQGGPTDTQY
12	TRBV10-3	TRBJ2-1	AISDARGDNEQF
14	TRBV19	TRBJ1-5	ASSVAGGSGNQPQH
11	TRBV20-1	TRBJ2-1	SGALGDDNEQF
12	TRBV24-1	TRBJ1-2	ATSEPGHSYGYT
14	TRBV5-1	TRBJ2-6	ASSLGLPSGANVLT
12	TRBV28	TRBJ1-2	ASTADRADHGYT
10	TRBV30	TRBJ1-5	AWSYNREPQH
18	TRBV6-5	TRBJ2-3	ASSYSIFWTVGQGPDTQY
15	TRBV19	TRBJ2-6	ASTPGPQGFGANVLT
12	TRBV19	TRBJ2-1	ASSIRGPYNEQF
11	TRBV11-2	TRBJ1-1	ASSARTNTEAF
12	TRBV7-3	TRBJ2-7	ASSLAGGPDEQY
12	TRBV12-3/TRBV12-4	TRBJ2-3	ASRASGRADTQY
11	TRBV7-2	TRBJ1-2	ASSLFGNYGYT